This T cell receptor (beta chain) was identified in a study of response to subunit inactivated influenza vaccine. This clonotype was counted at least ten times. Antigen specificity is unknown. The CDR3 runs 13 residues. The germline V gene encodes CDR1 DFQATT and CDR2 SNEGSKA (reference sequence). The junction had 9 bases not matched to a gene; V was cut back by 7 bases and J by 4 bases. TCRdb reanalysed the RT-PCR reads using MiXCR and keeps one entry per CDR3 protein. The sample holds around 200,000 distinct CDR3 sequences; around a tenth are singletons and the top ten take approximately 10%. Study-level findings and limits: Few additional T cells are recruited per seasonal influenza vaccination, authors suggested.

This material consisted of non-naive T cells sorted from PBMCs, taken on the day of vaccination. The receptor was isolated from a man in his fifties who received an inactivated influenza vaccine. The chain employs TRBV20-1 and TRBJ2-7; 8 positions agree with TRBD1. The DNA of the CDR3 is TGCAGTGTCAACGACAGGGGAGGATACGAGCAGTACTTC. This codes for CSVNDRGGYEQYF.